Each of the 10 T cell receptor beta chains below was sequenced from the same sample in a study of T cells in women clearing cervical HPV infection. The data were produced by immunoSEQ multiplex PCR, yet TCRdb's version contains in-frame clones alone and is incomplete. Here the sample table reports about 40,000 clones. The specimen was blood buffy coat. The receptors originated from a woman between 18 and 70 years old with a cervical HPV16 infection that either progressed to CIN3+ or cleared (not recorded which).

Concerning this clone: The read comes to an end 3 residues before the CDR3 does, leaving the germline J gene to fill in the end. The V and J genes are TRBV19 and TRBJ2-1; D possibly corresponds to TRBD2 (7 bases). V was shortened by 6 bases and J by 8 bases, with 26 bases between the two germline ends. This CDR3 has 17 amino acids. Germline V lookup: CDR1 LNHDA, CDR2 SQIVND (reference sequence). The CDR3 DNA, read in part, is TGTGCCAGTAGGGGGATGTCGGGGGGAGAGGGGGATGATGAG. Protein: CASRGMSGGEGDDE. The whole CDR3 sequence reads CASRGMSGGEGDDEQFF.

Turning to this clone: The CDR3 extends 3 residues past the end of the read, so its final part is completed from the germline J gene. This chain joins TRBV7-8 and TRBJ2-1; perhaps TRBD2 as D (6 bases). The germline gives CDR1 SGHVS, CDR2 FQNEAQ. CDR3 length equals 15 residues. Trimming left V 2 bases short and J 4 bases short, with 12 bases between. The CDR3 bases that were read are TGTGCCAGCAGCTTATTATACGGGGGATACAATGAG. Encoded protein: CASSLLYGGYNE. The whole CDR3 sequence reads CASSLLYGGYNEQFF.

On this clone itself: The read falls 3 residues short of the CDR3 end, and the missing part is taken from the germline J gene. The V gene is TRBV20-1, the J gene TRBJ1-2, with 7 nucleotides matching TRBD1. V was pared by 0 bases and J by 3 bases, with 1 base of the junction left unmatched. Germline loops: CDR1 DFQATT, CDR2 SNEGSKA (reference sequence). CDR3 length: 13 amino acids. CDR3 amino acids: CSAREGTDYGYTF. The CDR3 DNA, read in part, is TGCAGTGCTAGAGAGGGGACAGACTATGGC.

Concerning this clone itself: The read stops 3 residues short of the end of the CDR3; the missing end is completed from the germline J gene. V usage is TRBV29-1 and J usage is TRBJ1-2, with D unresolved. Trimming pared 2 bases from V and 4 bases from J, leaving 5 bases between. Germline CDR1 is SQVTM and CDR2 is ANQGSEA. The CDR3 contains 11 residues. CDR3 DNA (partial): TGCAGCGTTGAAACAGTCTATGGC. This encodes CSVETVYG. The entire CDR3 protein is CSVETVYGYTF.

The sequenced CDR3 bases are TGTGCCAGCAGCTTAGAAGCGGGGGGCTACAATGAG. It codes for CASSLEAGGYNE. From start to end, the CDR3 is CASSLEAGGYNEQFF. The gene calls are TRBV7-6 and TRBJ2-1; 9 nucleotides align to TRBD2. The read halts 3 residues ahead of the CDR3 end, with the missing end drawn from the germline J gene. With V trimmed by 1 base and J by 3 bases, 1 base remained unmatched. This CDR3 is built from 15 residues. Germline V gene sequence: CDR1 SGHVS, CDR2 FNYEAQ.

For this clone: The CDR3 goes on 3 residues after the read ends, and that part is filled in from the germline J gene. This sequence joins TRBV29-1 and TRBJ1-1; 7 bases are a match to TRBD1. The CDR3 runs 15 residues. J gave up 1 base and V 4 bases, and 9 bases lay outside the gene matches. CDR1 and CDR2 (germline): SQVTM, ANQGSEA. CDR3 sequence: CSVGGGGIKNTEAFF. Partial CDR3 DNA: TGCAGCGTTGGTGGAGGGGGCATAAAGAACACTGAA.

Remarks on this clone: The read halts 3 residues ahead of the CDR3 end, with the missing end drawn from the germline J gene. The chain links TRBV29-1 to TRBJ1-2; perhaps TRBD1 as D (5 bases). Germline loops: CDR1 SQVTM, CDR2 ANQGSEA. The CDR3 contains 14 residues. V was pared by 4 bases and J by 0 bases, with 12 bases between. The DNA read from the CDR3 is TGCAGCGTTGGGGGCAGATCAACTAACTATGGC. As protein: CSVGGRSTNYG. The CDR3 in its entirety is CSVGGRSTNYGYTF.

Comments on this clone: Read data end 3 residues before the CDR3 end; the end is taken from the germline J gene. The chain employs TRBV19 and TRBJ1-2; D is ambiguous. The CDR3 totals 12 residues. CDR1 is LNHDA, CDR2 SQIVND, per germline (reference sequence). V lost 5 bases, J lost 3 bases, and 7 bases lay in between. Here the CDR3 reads CASSGRDYGYTF. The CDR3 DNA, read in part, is TGTGCCAGTAGTGGGCGAGACTATGGC.

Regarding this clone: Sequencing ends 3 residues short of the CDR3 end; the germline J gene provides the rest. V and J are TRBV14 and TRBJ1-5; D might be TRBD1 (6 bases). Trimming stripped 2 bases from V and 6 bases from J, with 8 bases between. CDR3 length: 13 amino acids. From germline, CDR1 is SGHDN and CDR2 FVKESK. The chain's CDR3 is CASSQTGTQPQHF. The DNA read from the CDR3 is TGTGCCAGCAGCCAAACAGGGACTCAGCCC.

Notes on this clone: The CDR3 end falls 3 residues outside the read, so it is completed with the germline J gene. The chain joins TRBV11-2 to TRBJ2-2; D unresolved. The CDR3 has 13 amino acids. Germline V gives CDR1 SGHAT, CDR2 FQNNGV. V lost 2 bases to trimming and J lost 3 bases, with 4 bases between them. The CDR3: CASSLTDTGELFF. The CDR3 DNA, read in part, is TGTGCCAGCAGCTTAACAGACACCGGGGAG.